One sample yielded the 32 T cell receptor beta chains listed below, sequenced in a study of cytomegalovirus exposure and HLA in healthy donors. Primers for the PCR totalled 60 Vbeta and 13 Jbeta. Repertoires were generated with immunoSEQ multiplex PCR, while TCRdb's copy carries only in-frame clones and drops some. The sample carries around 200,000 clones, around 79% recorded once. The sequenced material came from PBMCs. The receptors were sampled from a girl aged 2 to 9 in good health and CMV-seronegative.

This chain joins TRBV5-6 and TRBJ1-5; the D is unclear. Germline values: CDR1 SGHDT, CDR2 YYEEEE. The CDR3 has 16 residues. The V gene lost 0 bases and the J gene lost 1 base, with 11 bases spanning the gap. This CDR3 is CASSLGHFESNQPQHF. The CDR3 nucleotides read TGTGCCAGCAGCTTGGGACATTTTGAGAGCAATCAGCCCCAGCATTTT.

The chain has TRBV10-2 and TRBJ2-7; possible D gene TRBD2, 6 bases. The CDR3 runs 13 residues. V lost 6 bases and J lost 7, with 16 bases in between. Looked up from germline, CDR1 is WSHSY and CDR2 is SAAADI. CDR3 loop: CASRNPGVGEQYF. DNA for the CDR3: TGCGCCAGCAGAAACCCGGGAGTCGGGGAGCAGTACTTC.

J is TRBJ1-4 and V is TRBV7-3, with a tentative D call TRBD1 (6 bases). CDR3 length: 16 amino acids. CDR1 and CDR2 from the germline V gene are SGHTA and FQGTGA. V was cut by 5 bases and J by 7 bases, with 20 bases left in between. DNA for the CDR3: TGTGCCAGCAGCGCAACCGGGACACCAAGAGGTGAAAAACTGTTTTTT. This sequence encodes CASSATGTPRGEKLFF. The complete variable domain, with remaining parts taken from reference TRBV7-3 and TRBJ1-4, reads GAGVSQTPSNKVTEKGKYVELRCDPISGHTALYWYRQSLGQGPEFLIYFQGTGAADDSGLPNDRFFAVRPEGSVSTLKIQRTERGDSAVYLCASSATGTPRGEKLFFGSGTQLSVL.

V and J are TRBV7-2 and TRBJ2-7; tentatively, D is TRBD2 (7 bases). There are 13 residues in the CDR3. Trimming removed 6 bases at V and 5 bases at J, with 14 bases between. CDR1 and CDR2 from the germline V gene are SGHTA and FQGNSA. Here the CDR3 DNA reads TGTGCCAGCAGGAAGGGGGGGGGAAACGAGCAGTACTTC. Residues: CASRKGGGNEQYF.

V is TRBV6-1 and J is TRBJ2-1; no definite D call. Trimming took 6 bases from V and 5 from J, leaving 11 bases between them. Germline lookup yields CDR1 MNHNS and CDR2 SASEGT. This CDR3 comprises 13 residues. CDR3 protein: CASSARRDNEQFF. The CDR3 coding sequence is TGTGCCAGCAGCGCCCGTCGGGACAATGAGCAGTTCTTC.

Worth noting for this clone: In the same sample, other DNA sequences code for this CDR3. CDR3 bases: TGCGCCAGCAGCCTAACCGCGGGGGGCGACTATGGCTACACCTTC. It is translated as CASSLTAGGDYGYTF. The V gene is TRBV5-1, the J gene TRBJ1-2, with D tentatively TRBD1 (6 bases). CDR3 length: 15 residues. V was shortened by 4 bases and J by 3 bases, with 16 bases between the two germline ends. From germline, CDR1 is SGHRS and CDR2 YFSETQ.

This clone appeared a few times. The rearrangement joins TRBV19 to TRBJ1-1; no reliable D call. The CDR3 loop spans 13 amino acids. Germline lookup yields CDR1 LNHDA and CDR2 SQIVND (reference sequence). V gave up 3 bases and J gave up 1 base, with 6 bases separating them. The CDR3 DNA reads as TGTGCCAGTAGTATTTCAGAGAACACTGAAGCTTTCTTT. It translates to CASSISENTEAFF.

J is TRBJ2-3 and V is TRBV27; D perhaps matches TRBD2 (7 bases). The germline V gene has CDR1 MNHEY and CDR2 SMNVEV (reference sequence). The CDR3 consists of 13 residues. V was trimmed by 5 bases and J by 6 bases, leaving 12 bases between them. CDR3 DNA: TGTGCCAGCAGTCGGAGGGGGGGGGATACGCAGTATTTT. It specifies CASSRRGGDTQYF.

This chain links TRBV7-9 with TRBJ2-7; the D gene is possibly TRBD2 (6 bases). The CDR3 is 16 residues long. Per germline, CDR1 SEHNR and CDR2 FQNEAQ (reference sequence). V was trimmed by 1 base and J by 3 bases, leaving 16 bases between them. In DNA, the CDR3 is TGTGCCAGCAGCTTAGGCCGTTGGGGACTGGTCTACGAGCAGTACTTC. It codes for CASSLGRWGLVYEQYF.

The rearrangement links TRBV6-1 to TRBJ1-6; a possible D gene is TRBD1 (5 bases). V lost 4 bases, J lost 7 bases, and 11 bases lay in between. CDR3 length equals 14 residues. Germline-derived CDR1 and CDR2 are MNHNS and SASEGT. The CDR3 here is CASSARWGNSPLHF. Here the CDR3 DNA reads TGTGCCAGCAGTGCCCGGTGGGGCAATTCACCCCTCCACTTT.

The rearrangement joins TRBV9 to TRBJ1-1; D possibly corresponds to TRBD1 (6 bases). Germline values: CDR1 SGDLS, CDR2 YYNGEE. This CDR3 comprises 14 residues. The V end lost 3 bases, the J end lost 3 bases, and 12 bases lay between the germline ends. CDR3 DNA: TGTGCCAGCAGCGCCAGGGGTCTGGACACTGAAGCTTTCTTT. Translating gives CASSARGLDTEAFF.

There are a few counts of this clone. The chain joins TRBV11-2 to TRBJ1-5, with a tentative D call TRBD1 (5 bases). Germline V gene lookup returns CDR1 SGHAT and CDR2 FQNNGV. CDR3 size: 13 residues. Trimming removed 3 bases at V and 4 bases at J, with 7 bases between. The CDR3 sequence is CASSLQGNQPQHF. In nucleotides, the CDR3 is TGTGCCAGCAGCTTGCAGGGAAATCAGCCCCAGCATTTT.

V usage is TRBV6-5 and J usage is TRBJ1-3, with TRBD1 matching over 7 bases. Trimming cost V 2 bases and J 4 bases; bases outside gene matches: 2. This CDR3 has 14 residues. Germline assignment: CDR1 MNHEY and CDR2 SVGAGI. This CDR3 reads CASSYDRAGNTIYF. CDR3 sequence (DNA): TGTGCCAGCAGTTACGACAGGGCGGGAAACACCATATATTTT.

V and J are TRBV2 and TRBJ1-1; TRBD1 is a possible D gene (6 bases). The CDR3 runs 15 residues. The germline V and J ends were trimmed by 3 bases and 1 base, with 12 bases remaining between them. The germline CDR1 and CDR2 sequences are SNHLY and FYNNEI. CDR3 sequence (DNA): TGTGCCAGCAGTGATTCTGGGACATCGAACACTGAAGCTTTCTTT. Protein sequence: CASSDSGTSNTEAFF.

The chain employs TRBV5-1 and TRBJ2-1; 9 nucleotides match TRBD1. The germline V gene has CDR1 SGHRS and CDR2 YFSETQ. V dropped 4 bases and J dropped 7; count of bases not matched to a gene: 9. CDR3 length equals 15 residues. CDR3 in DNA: TGCGCCAGCAGCATCCCACAGGGGGCCGAAAATGAGCAGTTCTTC. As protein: CASSIPQGAENEQFF.

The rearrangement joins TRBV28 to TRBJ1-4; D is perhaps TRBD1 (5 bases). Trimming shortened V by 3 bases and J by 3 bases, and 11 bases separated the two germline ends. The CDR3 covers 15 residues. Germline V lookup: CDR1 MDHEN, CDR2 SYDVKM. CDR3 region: CASSFQGAANEKLFF. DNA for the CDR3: TGTGCCAGCAGTTTTCAGGGTGCGGCTAATGAAAAACTGTTTTTT. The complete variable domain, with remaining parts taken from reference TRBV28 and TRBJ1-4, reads DVKVTQSSRYLVKRTGEKVFLECVQDMDHENMFWYRQDPGLGLRLIYFSYDVKMKEKGDIPEGYSVSREKKERFSLILESASTNQTSMYLCASSFQGAANEKLFFGSGTQLSVL.

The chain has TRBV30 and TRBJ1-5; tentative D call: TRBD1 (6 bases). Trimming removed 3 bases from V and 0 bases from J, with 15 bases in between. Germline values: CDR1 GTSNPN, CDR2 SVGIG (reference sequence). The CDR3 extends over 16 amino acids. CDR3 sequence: CAWSEGEGSSNQPQHF. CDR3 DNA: TGTGCCTGGAGCGAGGGGGAAGGGAGTAGCAATCAGCCCCAGCATTTT.

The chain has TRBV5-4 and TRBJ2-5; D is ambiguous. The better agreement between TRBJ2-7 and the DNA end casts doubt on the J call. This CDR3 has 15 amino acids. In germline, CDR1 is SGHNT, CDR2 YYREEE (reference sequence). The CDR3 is CASSLVAGATYEQYF. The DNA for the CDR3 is TGTGCCAGCAGCTTGGTGGCAGGCGCAACCTACGAGCAGTACTTC.

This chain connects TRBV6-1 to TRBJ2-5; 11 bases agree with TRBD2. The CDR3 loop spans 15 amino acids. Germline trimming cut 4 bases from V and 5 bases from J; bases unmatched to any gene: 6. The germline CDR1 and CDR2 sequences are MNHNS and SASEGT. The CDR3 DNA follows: TGTGCCAGCAGTGTATTAGCGGGGGGGCTGGAGACCCAGTACTTC. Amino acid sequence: CASSVLAGGLETQYF.

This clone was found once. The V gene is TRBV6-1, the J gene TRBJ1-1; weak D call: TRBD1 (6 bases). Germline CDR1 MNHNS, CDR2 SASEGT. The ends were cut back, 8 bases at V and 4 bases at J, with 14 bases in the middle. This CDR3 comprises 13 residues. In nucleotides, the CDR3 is TGTGCCAGCCTAGAAGGGGGTAGCACTGAAGCTTTCTTT. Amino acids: CASLEGGSTEAFF.

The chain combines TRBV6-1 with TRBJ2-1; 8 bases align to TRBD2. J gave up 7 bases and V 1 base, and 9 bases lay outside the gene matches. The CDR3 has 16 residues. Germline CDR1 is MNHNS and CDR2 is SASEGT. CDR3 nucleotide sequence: TGTGCCAGCAGTGAAGTATCGGGACTAGGCCGTAATGAGCAGTTCTTC. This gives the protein CASSEVSGLGRNEQFF.

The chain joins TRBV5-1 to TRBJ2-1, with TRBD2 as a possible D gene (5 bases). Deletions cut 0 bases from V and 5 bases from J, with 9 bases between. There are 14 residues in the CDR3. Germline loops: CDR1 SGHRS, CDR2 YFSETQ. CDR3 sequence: CASSLAGENNEQFF. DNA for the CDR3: TGCGCCAGCAGCTTGGCCGGGGAAAACAATGAGCAGTTCTTC. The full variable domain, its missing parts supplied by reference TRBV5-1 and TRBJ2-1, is KAGVTQTPRYLIKTRGQQVTLSCSPISGHRSVSWYQQTPGQGLQFLFEYFSETQRNKGNFPGRFSGRQFSNSRSEMNVSTLELGDSALYLCASSLAGENNEQFFGPGTRLTVL.

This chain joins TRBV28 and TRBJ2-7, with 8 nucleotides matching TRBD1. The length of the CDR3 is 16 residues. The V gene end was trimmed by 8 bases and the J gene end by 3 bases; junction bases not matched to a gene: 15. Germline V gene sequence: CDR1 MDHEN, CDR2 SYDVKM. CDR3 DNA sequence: TGTGCCAGCTCGTCGTTTTCAGGGGACAGGTACTACGAGCAGTACTTC. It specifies CASSSFSGDRYYEQYF.

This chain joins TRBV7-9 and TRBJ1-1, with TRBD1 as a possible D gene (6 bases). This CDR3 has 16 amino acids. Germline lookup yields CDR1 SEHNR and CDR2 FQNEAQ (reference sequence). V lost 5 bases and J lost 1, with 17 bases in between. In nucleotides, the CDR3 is TGTGCCAGCAGCCCATACCCCGGGACAACGAACACTGAAGCTTTCTTT. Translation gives CASSPYPGTTNTEAFF.

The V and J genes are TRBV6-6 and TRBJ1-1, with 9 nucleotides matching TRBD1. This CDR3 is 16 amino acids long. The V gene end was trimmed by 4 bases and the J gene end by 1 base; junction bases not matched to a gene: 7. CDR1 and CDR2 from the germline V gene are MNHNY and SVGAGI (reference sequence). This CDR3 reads CASSSSQGARNTEAFF. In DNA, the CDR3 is TGTGCCAGCAGTTCGTCACAGGGGGCACGGAACACTGAAGCTTTCTTT.

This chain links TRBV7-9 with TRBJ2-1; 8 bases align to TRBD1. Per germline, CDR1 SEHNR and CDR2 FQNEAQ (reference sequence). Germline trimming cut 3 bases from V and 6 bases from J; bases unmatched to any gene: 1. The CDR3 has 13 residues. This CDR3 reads CASSFTGGNEQFF. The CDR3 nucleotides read TGTGCCAGCAGCTTTACAGGGGGCAATGAGCAGTTCTTC.

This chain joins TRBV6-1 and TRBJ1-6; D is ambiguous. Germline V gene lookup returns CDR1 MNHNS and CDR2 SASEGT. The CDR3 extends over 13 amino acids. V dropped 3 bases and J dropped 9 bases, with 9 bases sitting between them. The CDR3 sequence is CASSDARGSPLHF. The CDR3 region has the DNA TGTGCCAGCAGTGACGCCCGGGGTTCACCCCTCCACTTT.

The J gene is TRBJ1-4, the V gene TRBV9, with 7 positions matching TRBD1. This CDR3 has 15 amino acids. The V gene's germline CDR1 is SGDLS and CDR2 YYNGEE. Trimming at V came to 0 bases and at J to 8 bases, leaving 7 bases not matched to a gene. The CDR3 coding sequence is TGTGCCAGCAGCGTAGGCGGGACAGTAAAAGAAAAACTGTTTTTT. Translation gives CASSVGGTVKEKLFF.

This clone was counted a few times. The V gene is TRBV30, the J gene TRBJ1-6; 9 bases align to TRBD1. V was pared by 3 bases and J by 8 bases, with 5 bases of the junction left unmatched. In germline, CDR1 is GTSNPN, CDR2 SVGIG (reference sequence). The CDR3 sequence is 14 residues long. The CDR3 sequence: CAWSAGQGHSPLHF. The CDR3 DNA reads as TGTGCCTGGAGCGCGGGACAGGGACATTCACCCCTCCACTTT.

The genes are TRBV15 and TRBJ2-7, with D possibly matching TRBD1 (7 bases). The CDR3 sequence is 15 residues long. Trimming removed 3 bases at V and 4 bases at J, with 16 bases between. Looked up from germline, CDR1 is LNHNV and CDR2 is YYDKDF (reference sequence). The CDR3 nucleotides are TGTGCCACCAGCAGGGAGGGGACAGAAGTATACGAGCAGTACTTC. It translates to CATSREGTEVYEQYF.

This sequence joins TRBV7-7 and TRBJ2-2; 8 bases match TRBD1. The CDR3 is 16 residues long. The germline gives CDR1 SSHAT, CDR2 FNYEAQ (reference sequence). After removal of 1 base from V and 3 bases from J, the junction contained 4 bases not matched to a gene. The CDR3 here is CASSLGWTGYTGELFF. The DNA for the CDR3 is TGTGCCAGCAGCTTAGGGTGGACAGGGTACACCGGGGAGCTGTTTTTT.

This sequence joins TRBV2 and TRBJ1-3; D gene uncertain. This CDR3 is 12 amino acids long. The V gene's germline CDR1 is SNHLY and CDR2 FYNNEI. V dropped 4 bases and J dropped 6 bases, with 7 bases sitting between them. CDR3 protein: CASSGVANTIYF. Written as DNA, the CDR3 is TGTGCCAGCAGTGGGGTAGCAAACACCATATATTTT.